Presented here are 24 T cell receptor beta chains from one specimen sequenced in a study of T cell responses to AZD1222 COVID-19 vaccine. Sequenced by immunoSEQ multiplex PCR; TCRdb stores in-frame clones only, minus some. The sample includes fewer than 150,000 clones, under 95% seen only once; the top ten take more than 4.5%. Source: peripheral blood, taken 28 days after the second AZD1222 dose. Receptors originate from an adult who received the AZD1222 COVID-19 vaccine.

The chain recombines TRBV3-1 (or the pseudogene TRBV3-2) with TRBJ1-4; unclear D gene. Trimming took off 8 bases at V and 8 bases at J, with 6 bases between the two ends. The germline V gene has CDR1 LGHDT and CDR2 YNNKEL (reference sequence). This CDR3 region has 10 residues. CDR3 in amino acids: CASEGEKLFF. Written as DNA, the CDR3 is TGTGCCAGCGAAGGCGAAAAACTGTTTTTT.

CDR3 bases: TGTGCCAGCAGCGTCGGGGGGGCTGGCGGGGAGCTGTTTTTT. Translated, it gives CASSVGGAGGELFF. V is TRBV7-2 and J is TRBJ2-2; TRBD2 matches at 8 bases. The CDR3 is made up of 14 amino acids. The trim removed 5 bases at V and 7 bases at J, leaving 6 bases unmatched. Germline lookup yields CDR1 SGHTA and CDR2 FQGNSA.

V and J are TRBV10-3 and TRBJ1-1; D is ambiguous. V lost 6 bases and J lost 4, with 12 bases in between. The CDR3 is 13 amino acids. Germline CDR1 reads ENHRY; CDR2 reads SYGVKD. The CDR3 DNA is TGTGCCATCAGCCCGGTCTCAGGCACTGAAGCTTTCTTT. Translation: CAISPVSGTEAFF.

This chain joins TRBV11-3 and TRBJ2-3; the match to TRBD1 covers 11 bases. This CDR3 is 12 amino acids long. Germline loops: CDR1 SGHNT, CDR2 YENEEA. The ends lost 6 bases at V and 14 bases at J; junction bases unmatched: 7. CDR3 DNA sequence: TGTGCCAGCAGACGGGGACAGGGGGTTTCGTATTTT. Translated: CASRRGQGVSYF.

The chain's CDR3 is CASSLNTGITGELFF. In DNA, the CDR3 is TGTGCCAGCAGCTTAAATACAGGGATAACCGGGGAGCTGTTTTTT. This chain joins TRBV7-3 and TRBJ2-2, with D maybe TRBD1 (6 bases). V lost 1 base and J 5 bases, leaving 11 bases between the germline ends. This CDR3 is 15 amino acids long. Germline CDR1 SGHTA, CDR2 FQGTGA.

Only one count was recorded for this clone. The chain links TRBV5-1 to TRBJ2-1, with a possible D match to TRBD2 (5 bases). Per germline, CDR1 SGHRS and CDR2 YFSETQ. V lost 1 base to trimming and J lost 7 bases, with 15 bases between them. There are 15 residues in the CDR3. The CDR3 nucleotides read TGCGCCAGCAGCTTGTTGACGGGAACCGGGAATGAGCAGTTCTTC. Protein sequence: CASSLLTGTGNEQFF.

This chain uses TRBV5-5 with TRBJ2-2; D gene uncertain. The CDR3 is 15 residues long. Trimming cost V 0 bases and J 3 bases, with 9 bases left between them. The germline V gene has CDR1 SGHKS and CDR2 YYEKEE (reference sequence). CDR3 loop: CASSLDGTYTGELFF. In DNA form, the CDR3 reads TGTGCCAGCAGCTTGGACGGCACCTACACCGGGGAGCTGTTTTTT.

The chain uses TRBV29-1 and TRBJ2-5; D is undetermined. The V end lost 7 bases, the J end lost 4 bases, and 13 bases lay between the germline ends. The germline CDR1 and CDR2 sequences are SQVTM and ANQGSEA. This CDR3 comprises 12 residues. In DNA form, the CDR3 reads TGCAGCGCTGGGAACCTGGGAGAGACCCAGTACTTC. As protein: CSAGNLGETQYF.

The chain is built from TRBV3-1 (or the pseudogene TRBV3-2) and TRBJ1-3; TRBD1 matches at 10 bases. The germline CDR1 and CDR2 sequences are LGHDT and YNNKEL (reference sequence). V trimming: 4 bases; J trimming: 8 bases; junction bases outside the gene matches: 8. The CDR3 is 15 residues long. The CDR3 coding sequence is TGTGCCAGCAGCCCCAGAGACAGGGGGCTGTACACCATATATTTT. Its translation is CASSPRDRGLYTIYF.

This clone was found once. The chain combines TRBV5-1 with TRBJ2-1; no firm D call. Germline V CDR1 and CDR2: SGHRS, YFSETQ. V was trimmed by 0 bases and J by 3 bases, leaving 10 bases between them. The CDR3 length is 15 residues. CDR3 nucleotides: TGCGCCAGCAGCTTGGTCGAGTCGGGCTACAATGAGCAGTTCTTC. Amino acids: CASSLVESGYNEQFF.

The chain couples TRBV7-9 to TRBJ1-3, with D possibly matching TRBD1 (6 bases). Trimming took off 0 bases at V and 4 bases at J, with 19 bases between the two ends. The CDR3 length is 18 residues. Germline loops: CDR1 SEHNR, CDR2 FQNEAQ (reference sequence). CDR3 protein: CASSLAAWDIGSGNTIYF. The CDR3 DNA is TGTGCCAGCAGCTTAGCCGCATGGGACATTGGCTCAGGAAACACCATATATTTT.

The chain recombines TRBV19 with TRBJ2-3; D possibly corresponds to TRBD1 (6 bases). The CDR3 totals 13 residues. Trimming took off 3 bases at V and 3 bases at J, with 7 bases between the two ends. The germline V gene has CDR1 LNHDA and CDR2 SQIVND (reference sequence). Written as DNA, the CDR3 is TGTGCCAGTAGTATCGGACAGACAGATACGCAGTATTTT. Encoded protein: CASSIGQTDTQYF.

This chain links TRBV6-6 with TRBJ2-1; 11 nucleotides agree with TRBD2. CDR1 and CDR2 from the germline V gene are MNHNY and SVGAGI (reference sequence). V lost 6 bases, J lost 4 bases, and 5 bases stayed unmatched. This CDR3 is built from 15 residues. CDR3 sequence (DNA): TGTGCCAGCAGGGTTACTAGCGGGGGATACAATGAGCAGTTCTTC. Its protein product is CASRVTSGGYNEQFF.

The chain links TRBV30 to TRBJ1-2; possibly TRBD1 for D (6 bases). V lost 8 bases, J lost 7 bases, and 14 bases lay in between. Germline V gene data show CDR1 as GTSNPN and CDR2 as SVGIG (reference sequence). There are 11 residues in the CDR3. CDR3 residues: CAGGRSTGYTF. CDR3 sequence (DNA): TGTGCCGGGGGGCGAAGTACTGGCTACACCTTC.

This chain joins TRBV5-1 and TRBJ2-5, with TRBD2 matching over 7 bases. The length of the CDR3 is 16 residues. V lost 6 bases and J lost 2; bases outside the gene matches: 13. Germline V gene lookup returns CDR1 SGHRS and CDR2 YFSETQ. The CDR3 reads CASNPKRGPNQETQYF. In DNA, the CDR3 is TGCGCCAGCAACCCTAAGCGGGGACCTAATCAAGAGACCCAGTACTTC.

V is TRBV5-1 and J is TRBJ1-6; 7 bases agree with TRBD1. The CDR3 has 18 amino acids. Germline values: CDR1 SGHRS, CDR2 YFSETQ. The junction had 8 bases not matched to a gene; V was cut back by 2 bases and J by 0 bases. The CDR3 loop reads CASSLGRDRSSYNSPLHF. The CDR3 region has the DNA TGCGCCAGCAGCTTAGGGAGGGACAGAAGCTCCTATAATTCACCCCTCCACTTT.

V and J are TRBV5-4 and TRBJ2-2, with 14 bases identical to TRBD2. This CDR3 is built from 17 residues. CDR1 and CDR2 (germline): SGHNT, YYREEE (reference sequence). V gave up 2 bases and J gave up 7 bases; unmatched junction bases: 7. The CDR3 spells CASSFVGTSGRGGELFF. For the CDR3, the DNA is TGTGCCAGCAGCTTCGTTGGGACTAGCGGGAGAGGCGGGGAGCTGTTTTTT. The full variable domain, in which reference TRBV5-4 and TRBJ2-2 provide the parts outside the CDR3, is ETGVTQSPTHLIKTRGQQVTLRCSSQSGHNTVSWYQQALGQGPQFIFQYYREEENGRGNFPPRFSGLQFPNYSSELNVNALELDDSALYLCASSFVGTSGRGGELFFGEGSRLTVL.

The chain combines TRBV2 with TRBJ1-5; D is unresolved. In germline, CDR1 is SNHLY, CDR2 FYNNEI. The length of the CDR3 is 17 residues. V was pared by 7 bases and J by 0 bases, with 19 bases between. CDR3 coding DNA: TGTGCCAGCATCCTGACACCCCCTGGGAATAGCAATCAGCCCCAGCATTTT. This translates into CASILTPPGNSNQPQHF.

This clone showed up just once. The gene calls are TRBV10-3 and TRBJ1-6; D remains ambiguous. Trimming left V 6 bases short and J 4 bases short, with 4 bases between. Germline V CDR1 and CDR2: ENHRY, SYGVKD. CDR3 size: 12 residues. The CDR3 sequence is CAIRDYNSPLHF. The CDR3 nucleotides are TGTGCCATCAGGGATTATAATTCACCCCTCCACTTT.

The V call is TRBV7-9, the J call TRBJ1-4; TRBD1 aligns across 7 bases. This CDR3 spans 15 amino acids. Germline lookup yields CDR1 SEHNR and CDR2 FQNEAQ (reference sequence). With V trimmed by 6 bases and J by 4 bases, 8 bases remained unmatched. CDR3 amino acids: CASSSSGQINEKLFF. The CDR3, as DNA: TGTGCCAGCAGTTCGTCGGGACAGATTAATGAAAAACTGTTTTTT.

The genes are TRBV5-6 and TRBJ2-3; the D gene is possibly TRBD1 (5 bases). Germline assignment: CDR1 SGHDT and CDR2 YYEEEE. The V end lost 4 bases, the J end lost 7 bases, and 22 bases lay between the germline ends. This CDR3 spans 16 amino acids. The DNA for the CDR3 is TGTGCCAGCAGCCCTACCGTTTGGGGCGGAGTGTATACGCAGTATTTT. The encoded protein is CASSPTVWGGVYTQYF.

The chain carries TRBV7-9 and TRBJ2-1; no firm D call. Trimming took 5 bases from V and 12 from J, leaving 29 bases between them. Germline V CDR1 and CDR2: SEHNR, FQNEAQ (reference sequence). CDR3 length: 17 residues. In DNA form, the CDR3 reads TGTGCCAGCAGCCCTCAGTCGGGCGGAGTGATTTTTTATCGGCAGTTCTTC. This translates into CASSPQSGGVIFYRQFF. Full variable domain (outside the CDR3, taken from reference TRBV7-9 and TRBJ2-1): DTGVSQNPRHKITKRGQNVTFRCDPISEHNRLYWYRQTLGQGPEFLTYFQNEAQLEKSRLLSDRFSAERPKGSFSTLEIQRTEQGDSAMYLCASSPQSGGVIFYRQFFGPGTRLTVL.

V and J are TRBV6-6 and TRBJ1-1; 9 bases align to TRBD1. V shed 6 bases, J shed 6 bases, and the junction held 5 bases outside the gene matches. The germline gives CDR1 MNHNY, CDR2 SVGAGI (reference sequence). The CDR3 is 13 residues long. CDR3 nucleotides: TGTGCCAGCAGCGGGGGACAGGGCTCTGAAGCTTTCTTT. Protein product: CASSGGQGSEAFF.

A remark on this clone: The sample has other DNA sequences that encode this CDR3 too. This chain joins TRBV18 and TRBJ2-3, with a tentative D call TRBD1 (6 bases). V was trimmed by 6 bases and J by 2 bases, leaving 12 bases between them. CDR3 length: 14 amino acids. CDR1 and CDR2 (germline): KGHSH, LQKENI. The CDR3: CASSRQGNTDTQYF. The CDR3 DNA sequence: TGTGCCAGCTCGCGCCAGGGGAACACAGATACGCAGTATTTT. Supplemented by reference TRBV18 and TRBJ2-3, the full variable domain reads NAGVMQNPRHLVRRRGQEARLRCSPMKGHSHVYWYRQLPEEGLKFMVYLQKENIIDESGMPKERFSAEFPKEGPSILRIQQVVRGDSAAYFCASSRQGNTDTQYFGPGTRLTVL.